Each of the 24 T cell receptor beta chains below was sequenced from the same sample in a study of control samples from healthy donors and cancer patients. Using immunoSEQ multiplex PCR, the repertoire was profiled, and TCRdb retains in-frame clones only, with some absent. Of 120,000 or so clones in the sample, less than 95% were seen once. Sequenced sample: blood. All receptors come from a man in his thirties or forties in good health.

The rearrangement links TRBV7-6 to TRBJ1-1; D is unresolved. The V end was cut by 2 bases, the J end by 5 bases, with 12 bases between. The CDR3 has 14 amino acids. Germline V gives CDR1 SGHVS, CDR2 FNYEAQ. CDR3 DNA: TGTGCCAGCAGCTTAACCCCCCGATCGACTGAAGCTTTCTTT. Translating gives CASSLTPRSTEAFF.

CDR3 region: CASRRTGQEAEAFF. As DNA, the CDR3 is TGTGCCAGCAGAAGGACAGGGCAGGAGGCTGAAGCTTTCTTT. The rearrangement joins TRBV6-5 to TRBJ1-1; TRBD1 aligns across 8 bases. Unmatched junction bases numbered 9, after V lost 6 bases and J lost 6 bases. This CDR3 has 14 amino acids. The germline CDR1 and CDR2 sequences are MNHEY and SVGAGI.

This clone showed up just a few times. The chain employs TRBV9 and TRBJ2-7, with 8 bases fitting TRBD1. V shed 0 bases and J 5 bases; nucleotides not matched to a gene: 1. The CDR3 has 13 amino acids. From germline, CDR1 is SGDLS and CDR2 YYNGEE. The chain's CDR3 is CASSVGQGHEQYF. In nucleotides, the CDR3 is TGTGCCAGCAGCGTAGGACAGGGGCACGAGCAGTACTTC.

CDR3 amino acids: CASSFSGRDEKLFF. In DNA form, the CDR3 reads TGTGCCAGCAGCTTCTCCGGAAGGGATGAAAAACTGTTTTTT. This chain connects TRBV7-2 to TRBJ1-4, with D unresolved. Trimming removed 3 bases at V and 6 bases at J, with 11 bases between. Germline V gene lookup returns CDR1 SGHTA and CDR2 FQGNSA. The CDR3 is 14 amino acids. The full variable domain, rest sourced from reference TRBV7-2 and TRBJ1-4, is GAGVSQSPSNKVTEKGKDVELRCDPISGHTALYWYRQSLGQGLEFLIYFQGNSAPDKSGLPSDRFSAERTGGSVSTLTIQRTQQEDSAVYLCASSFSGRDEKLFFGSGTQLSVL.

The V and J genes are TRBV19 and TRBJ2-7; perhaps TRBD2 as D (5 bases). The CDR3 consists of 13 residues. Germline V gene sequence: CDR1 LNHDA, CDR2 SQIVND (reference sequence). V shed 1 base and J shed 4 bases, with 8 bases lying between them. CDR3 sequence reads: CASSIGGGYEQYF. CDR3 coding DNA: TGTGCCAGTAGTATAGGAGGCGGGTACGAGCAGTACTTC.

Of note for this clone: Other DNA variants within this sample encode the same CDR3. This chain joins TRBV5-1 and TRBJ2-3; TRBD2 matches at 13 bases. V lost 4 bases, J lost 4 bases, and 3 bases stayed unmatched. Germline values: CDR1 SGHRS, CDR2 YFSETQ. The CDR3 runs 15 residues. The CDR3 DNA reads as TGCGCCAGCAGCCTCACTAGCGGGGGGGCAGATACGCAGTATTTT. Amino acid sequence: CASSLTSGGADTQYF.

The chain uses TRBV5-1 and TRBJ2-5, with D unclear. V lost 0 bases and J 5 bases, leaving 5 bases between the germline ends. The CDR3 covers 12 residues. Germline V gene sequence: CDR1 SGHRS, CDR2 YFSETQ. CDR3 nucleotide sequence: TGCGCCAGCAGCTTGGATGCGGAGACCCAGTACTTC. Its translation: CASSLDAETQYF.

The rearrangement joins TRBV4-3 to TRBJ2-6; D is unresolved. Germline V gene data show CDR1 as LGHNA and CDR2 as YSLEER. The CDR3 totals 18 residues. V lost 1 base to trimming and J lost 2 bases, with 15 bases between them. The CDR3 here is CASSQGAQPYAGANVLTF. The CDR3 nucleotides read TGCGCCAGCAGCCAAGGAGCTCAGCCCTATGCTGGGGCCAACGTCCTGACTTTC.

The CDR3 here is CASSLSGRAGNTIYF. In DNA, the CDR3 is TGTGCCAGCAGTTTATCCGGCAGGGCTGGAAACACCATATATTTT. This chain joins TRBV27 and TRBJ1-3; possibly TRBD1 for D (5 bases). Trimming cost V 0 bases and J 2 bases, with 8 bases left between them. Germline assignment: CDR1 MNHEY and CDR2 SMNVEV (reference sequence). There are 15 residues in the CDR3.

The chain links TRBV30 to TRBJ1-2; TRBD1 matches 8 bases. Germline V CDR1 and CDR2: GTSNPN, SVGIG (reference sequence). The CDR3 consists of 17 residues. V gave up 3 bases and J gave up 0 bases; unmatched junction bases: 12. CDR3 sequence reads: CAWRWGRGLSANYGYTF. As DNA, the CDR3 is TGTGCCTGGAGGTGGGGCAGGGGGCTTTCAGCTAACTATGGCTACACCTTC.

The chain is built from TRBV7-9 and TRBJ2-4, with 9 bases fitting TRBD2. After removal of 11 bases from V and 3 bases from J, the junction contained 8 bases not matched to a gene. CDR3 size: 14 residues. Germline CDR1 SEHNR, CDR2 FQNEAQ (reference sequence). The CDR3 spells CALAAGGSKNIQYF. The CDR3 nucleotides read TGTGCCCTAGCAGCGGGAGGTAGCAAAAACATTCAGTACTTC.

The DNA of the CDR3 is TGCAGCGTTAAACATAGCGACAGGCCCGGCTACACCTTC. Its protein product is CSVKHSDRPGYTF. This chain connects TRBV29-1 to TRBJ1-2; D possibly corresponds to TRBD1 (6 bases). Germline CDR1 SQVTM, CDR2 ANQGSEA. Trimming took off 5 bases at V and 8 bases at J, with 18 bases between the two ends. The length of the CDR3 is 13 residues. The full variable domain, its missing parts supplied by reference TRBV29-1 and TRBJ1-2, is SAVISQKPSRDICQRGTSLTIQCQVDSQVTMMFWYRQQPGQSLTLIATANQGSEATYESGFVIDKFPISRPNLTFSTLTVSNMSPEDSSIYLCSVKHSDRPGYTFGSGTRLTVV.

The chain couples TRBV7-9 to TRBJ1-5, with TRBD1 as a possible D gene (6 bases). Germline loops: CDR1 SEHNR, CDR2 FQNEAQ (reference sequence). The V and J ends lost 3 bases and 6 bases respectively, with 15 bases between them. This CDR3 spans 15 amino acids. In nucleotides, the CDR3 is TGTGCCAGCAGCTTGGGGGCTGGGGGGCCTCAGCCCCAGCATTTT. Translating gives CASSLGAGGPQPQHF.

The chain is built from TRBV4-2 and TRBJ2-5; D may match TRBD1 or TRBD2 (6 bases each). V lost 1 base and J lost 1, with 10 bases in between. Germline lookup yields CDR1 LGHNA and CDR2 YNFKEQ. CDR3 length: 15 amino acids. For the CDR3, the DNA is TGTGCCAGCAGCCAAGGACGGGGGCCCCAAGAGACCCAGTACTTC. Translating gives CASSQGRGPQETQYF.

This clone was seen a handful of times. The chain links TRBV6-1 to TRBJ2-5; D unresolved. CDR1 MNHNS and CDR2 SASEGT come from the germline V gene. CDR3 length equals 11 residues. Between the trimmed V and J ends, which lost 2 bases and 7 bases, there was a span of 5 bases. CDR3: CASSESLTQYF. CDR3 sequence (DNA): TGTGCCAGCAGTGAATCACTGACCCAGTACTTC.

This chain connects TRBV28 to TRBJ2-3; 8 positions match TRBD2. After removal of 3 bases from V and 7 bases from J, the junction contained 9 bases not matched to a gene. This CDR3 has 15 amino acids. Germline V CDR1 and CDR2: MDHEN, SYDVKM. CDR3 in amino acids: CASSLASGGSYTQYF. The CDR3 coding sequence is TGTGCCAGCAGTTTGGCGTCGGGGGGGAGCTATACGCAGTATTTT.

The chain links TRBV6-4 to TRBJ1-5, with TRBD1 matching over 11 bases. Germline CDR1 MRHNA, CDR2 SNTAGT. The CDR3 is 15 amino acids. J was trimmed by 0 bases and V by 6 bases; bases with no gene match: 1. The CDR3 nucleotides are TGTGCCAGCAGGGACAGGGGGCTTAGCAATCAGCCCCAGCATTTT. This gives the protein CASRDRGLSNQPQHF.

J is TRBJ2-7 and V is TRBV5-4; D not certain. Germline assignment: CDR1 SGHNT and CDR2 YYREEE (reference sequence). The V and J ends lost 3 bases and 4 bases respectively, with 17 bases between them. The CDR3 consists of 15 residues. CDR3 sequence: CASSSIAGGLYEQYF. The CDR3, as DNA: TGTGCCAGCAGCTCGATTGCCGGCGGCCTTTACGAGCAGTACTTC.

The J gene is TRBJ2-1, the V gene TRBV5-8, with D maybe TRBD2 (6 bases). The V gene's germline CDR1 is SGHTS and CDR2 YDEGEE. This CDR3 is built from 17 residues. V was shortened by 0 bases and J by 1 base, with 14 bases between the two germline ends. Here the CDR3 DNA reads TGTGCCAGCAGCTTGGAGATGACGGGGGTATCCTACAATGAGCAGTTCTTC. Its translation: CASSLEMTGVSYNEQFF.

The CDR3 reads CASSPVGAGAYNEQFF. DNA for the CDR3: TGTGCCAGCTCACCGGTTGGAGCGGGGGCTTACAATGAGCAGTTCTTC. The genes are TRBV18 and TRBJ2-1; 8 bases agree with TRBD2. V shed 3 bases and J 4 bases; nucleotides not matched to a gene: 8. CDR3 size: 16 residues. Germline V gene data show CDR1 as KGHSH and CDR2 as LQKENI.

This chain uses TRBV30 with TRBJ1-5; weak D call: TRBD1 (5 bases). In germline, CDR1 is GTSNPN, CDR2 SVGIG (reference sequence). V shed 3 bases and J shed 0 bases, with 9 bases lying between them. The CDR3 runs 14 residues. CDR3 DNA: TGTGCCTGGAGCCACGACAGTAGCAATCAGCCCCAGCATTTT. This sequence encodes CAWSHDSSNQPQHF.

CDR3 amino acids: CAWGSGGGWETQYF. In DNA form, the CDR3 reads TGTGCCTGGGGTTCGGGGGGGGGTTGGGAGACCCAGTACTTC. The rearrangement uses TRBV30 and TRBJ2-5; TRBD2 agrees at 8 bases. The germline gives CDR1 GTSNPN, CDR2 SVGIG (reference sequence). V lost 5 bases and J lost 5; bases outside the gene matches: 10. The CDR3 totals 14 residues.

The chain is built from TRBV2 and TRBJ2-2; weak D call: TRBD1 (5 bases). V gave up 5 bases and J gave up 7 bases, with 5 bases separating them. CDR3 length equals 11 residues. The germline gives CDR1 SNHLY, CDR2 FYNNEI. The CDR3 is CASSQGGELFF. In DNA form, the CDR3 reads TGTGCCAGCAGTCAGGGCGGGGAGCTGTTTTTT.

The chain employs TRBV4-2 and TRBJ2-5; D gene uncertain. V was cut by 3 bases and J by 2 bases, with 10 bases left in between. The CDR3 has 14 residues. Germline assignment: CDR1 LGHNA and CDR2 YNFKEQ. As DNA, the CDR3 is TGTGCCAGCAGCCAGACTCTGGGACAAGAGACCCAGTACTTC. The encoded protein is CASSQTLGQETQYF.